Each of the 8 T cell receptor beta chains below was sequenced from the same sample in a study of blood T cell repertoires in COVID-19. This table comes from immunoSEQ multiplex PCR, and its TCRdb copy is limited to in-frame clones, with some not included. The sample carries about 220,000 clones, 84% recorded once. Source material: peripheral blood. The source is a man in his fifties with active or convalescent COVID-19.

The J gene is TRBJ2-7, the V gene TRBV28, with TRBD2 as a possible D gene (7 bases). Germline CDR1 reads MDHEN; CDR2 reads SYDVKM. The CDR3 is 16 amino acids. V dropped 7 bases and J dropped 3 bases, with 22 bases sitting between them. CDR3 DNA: TGTGCCAGCACGACTCTACCCGGGGGAGGGGGCTACGAGCAGTACTTC. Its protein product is CASTTLPGGGGYEQYF.

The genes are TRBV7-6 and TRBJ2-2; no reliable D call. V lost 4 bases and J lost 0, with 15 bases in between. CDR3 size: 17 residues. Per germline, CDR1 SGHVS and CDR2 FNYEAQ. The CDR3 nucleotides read TGTGCCAGCAGCTACCGACTTCCTGCCTCGAACACCGGGGAGCTGTTTTTT. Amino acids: CASSYRLPASNTGELFF.

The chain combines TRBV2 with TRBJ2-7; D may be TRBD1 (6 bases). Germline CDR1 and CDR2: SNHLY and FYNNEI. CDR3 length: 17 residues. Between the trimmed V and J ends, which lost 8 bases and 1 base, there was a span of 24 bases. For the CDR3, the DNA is TGTGCCAGCGGGGGAAGACCAAGGGGGTCCCGATCCTACGAGCAGTACTTC. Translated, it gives CASGGRPRGSRSYEQYF. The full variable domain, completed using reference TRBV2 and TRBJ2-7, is EPEVTQTPSHQVTQMGQEVILRCVPISNHLYFYWYRQILGQKVEFLVSFYNNEISEKSEIFDDQFSVERPDGSNFTLKIRSTKLEDSAMYFCASGGRPRGSRSYEQYFGPGTRLTVT.

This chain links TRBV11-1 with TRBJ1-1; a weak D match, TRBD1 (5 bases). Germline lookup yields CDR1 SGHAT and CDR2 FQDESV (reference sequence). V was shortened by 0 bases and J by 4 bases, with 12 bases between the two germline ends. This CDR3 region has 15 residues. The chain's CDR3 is CASSLARRGGTEAFF. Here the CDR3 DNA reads TGTGCCAGCAGCTTAGCGCGTAGGGGAGGCACTGAAGCTTTCTTT.

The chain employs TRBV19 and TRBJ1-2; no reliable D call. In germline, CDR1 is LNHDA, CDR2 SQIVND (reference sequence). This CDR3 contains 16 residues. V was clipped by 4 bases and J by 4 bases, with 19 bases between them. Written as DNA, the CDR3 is TGTGCCAGTAGTAGAAAACCCTACGGGGAACTCTATGGCTACACCTTC. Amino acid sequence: CASSRKPYGELYGYTF.

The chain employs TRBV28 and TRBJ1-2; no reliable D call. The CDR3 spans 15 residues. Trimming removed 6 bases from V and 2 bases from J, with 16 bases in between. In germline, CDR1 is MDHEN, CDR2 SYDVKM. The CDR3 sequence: CASSRWPGTNYGYTF. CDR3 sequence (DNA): TGTGCCAGCAGCCGATGGCCGGGTACCAACTATGGCTACACCTTC.

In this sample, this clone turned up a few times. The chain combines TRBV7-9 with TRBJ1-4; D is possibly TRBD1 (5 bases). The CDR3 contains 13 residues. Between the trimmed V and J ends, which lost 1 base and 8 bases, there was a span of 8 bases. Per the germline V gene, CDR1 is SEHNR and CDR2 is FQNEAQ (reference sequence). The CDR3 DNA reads TGTGCCAGCAGCTTAGTCAGGGCGGAAAAACTGTTTTTT. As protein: CASSLVRAEKLFF.

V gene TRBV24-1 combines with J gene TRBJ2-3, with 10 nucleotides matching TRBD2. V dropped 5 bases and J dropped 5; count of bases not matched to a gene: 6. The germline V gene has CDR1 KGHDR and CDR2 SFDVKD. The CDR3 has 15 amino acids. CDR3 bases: TGTGCCACCAGTGCCCGGGCTAGCGGGAGAGATACGCAGTATTTT. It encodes CATSARASGRDTQYF.